This T cell receptor (beta chain) was recovered during a study of PD-L1 blockade in urothelial cancer. Remarks on this clone: Its specificity is not known.

Study results and caveats: Patients who had durable benefit saw their tumor-associated blood clones expand more at 3 weeks.

There are 16 residues in the CDR3. The germline V gene encodes CDR1 SGHTA and CDR2 FQGNSA. Trimming cost V 2 bases and J 2 bases, with 13 bases left between them. Sequencing used immunoSEQ multiplex PCR; TCRdb keeps in-frame clones, though not all of them. The sample has under 30,000 clones; 65% to 90% are singletons. The receptor's source is a man between 45 and 60 years old with urothelial cancer. The genes are TRBV7-2 and TRBJ1-5, with a weak D call TRBD1 (6 bases). This specimen was PBMCs, taken around atezolizumab (anti-PD-L1) treatment. Here the CDR3 DNA reads TGTGCCAGCAGCTTAATGTGGCCAGGGGGCAATCAGCCCCAGCATTTT. The encoded protein is CASSLMWPGGNQPQHF.